Listed here are 13 T cell receptor beta chains from one sample, sequenced in a study of STAT3 mutations in large granular lymphocyte leukemia. Study conclusions and caveats: Every T-cell large granular lymphocyte leukemia patient had at least one immunodominant TCR beta clonotype.

No antigen has been assigned to these receptors. Sequencing used immunoSEQ multiplex PCR; TCRdb keeps in-frame clones, though not all of them. The data show over 15,000 clones, with around 90% seen just once and approximately 8% held by the top ten. Sample: peripheral blood mononuclear cells. The receptors were gathered from a woman between 45 and 65 years old with T-cell large granular lymphocyte leukemia. Some clones in this sample may be carry-over from other donors' samples.

This chain joins TRBV28 and TRBJ1-2, with 9 bases matching TRBD1. This CDR3 comprises 14 residues. Trimming removed 5 bases from V and 6 bases from J; junction bases left unmatched: 7. The germline gives CDR1 MDHEN, CDR2 SYDVKM. In DNA form, the CDR3 reads TGTGCCAGCAGTCTGACAACAGGGGGCGATGGCTACACCTTC. Amino acid sequence: CASSLTTGGDGYTF.

The chain couples TRBV4-3 to TRBJ2-2, with TRBD2 matching over 12 bases. The germline gives CDR1 LGHNA, CDR2 YSLEER. This CDR3 spans 18 amino acids. Losses at the gene ends were 1 base for V and 4 bases for J; bases not matched to a gene: 7. The CDR3 loop reads CASSQGTSGKGRTGELFF. CDR3 nucleotide sequence: TGCGCCAGCAGCCAAGGGACTAGCGGGAAGGGTCGCACCGGGGAGCTGTTTTTT.

V is TRBV5-1 and J is TRBJ2-5; unclear D gene. The CDR3 contains 15 residues. Per the germline V gene, CDR1 is SGHRS and CDR2 is YFSETQ. The V end lost 4 bases, the J end lost 5 bases, and 18 bases lay between the germline ends. The CDR3 DNA reads as TGCGCCAGCAGCCCGAGGAGTTCCATTGGGGAGACCCAGTACTTC. Its translation is CASSPRSSIGETQYF.

The genes are TRBV28 and TRBJ2-2, with D hard to call. Trimming shortened V by 6 bases and J by 6 bases, and 8 bases separated the two germline ends. The CDR3 is 12 residues long. Germline loops: CDR1 MDHEN, CDR2 SYDVKM. CDR3 DNA: TGTGCCAGCAGCGAGGATCCCGGGGAGCTGTTTTTT. It codes for CASSEDPGELFF.

V and J are TRBV11-3 and TRBJ2-3, with 7 nucleotides matching TRBD1. The CDR3 extends over 16 amino acids. Germline assignment: CDR1 SGHNT and CDR2 YENEEA. V dropped 1 base and J dropped 6; count of bases not matched to a gene: 10. The CDR3 region has the DNA TGTGCCAGCAGCTTAGGTCAACTACAGGGGAAGGATACGCAGTATTTT. Amino acids: CASSLGQLQGKDTQYF.

The rearrangement links TRBV25-1 to TRBJ2-7, with D perhaps matching TRBD2 (6 bases). This CDR3 has 15 amino acids. V was pared by 6 bases and J by 0 bases, with 15 bases between. The V gene's germline CDR1 is MGHDK and CDR2 SYGVNS. The CDR3 here is CASSRRSGRSYEQYF. Here the CDR3 DNA reads TGTGCCAGCAGCCGCCGTAGCGGACGCTCCTACGAGCAGTACTTC.

The chain couples TRBV9 to TRBJ2-1; TRBD2 aligns across 10 bases. CDR1 and CDR2 from the germline V gene are SGDLS and YYNGEE. Trimming took 2 bases from V and 10 from J; bases not matched to a gene: 12. This CDR3 region has 16 residues. CDR3 DNA: TGTGCCAGCAGCGTTGGATCCGGACTAGCGGCCGAGGAGCAGTTCTTC. Translating it yields CASSVGSGLAAEEQFF.

V gene TRBV18 combines with J gene TRBJ2-5, with D hard to call. Germline lookup yields CDR1 KGHSH and CDR2 LQKENI. The V end was cut by 1 base, the J end by 7 bases, with 7 bases between. This CDR3 contains 12 residues. The CDR3 is CASSPLRGTQYF. DNA of the CDR3: TGTGCCAGCTCACCACTCCGAGGGACCCAGTACTTC.

V gene TRBV7-9 combines with J gene TRBJ2-4; D not resolved. This CDR3 is built from 12 residues. With 4 bases removed from V and 5 bases from J, the gap between germline ends came to 6 bases. CDR1 is SEHNR and CDR2 is FQNEAQ in the germline V gene (reference sequence). In DNA form, the CDR3 reads TGTGCCAGCAGCTCAGTTGAAAACATTCAGTACTTC. This gives the protein CASSSVENIQYF.

The chain carries TRBV6-5 and TRBJ1-1, with D possibly being TRBD1 (5 bases). The CDR3 sequence is 14 residues long. V lost 4 bases and J lost 7, with 16 bases in between. Germline CDR1 is MNHEY and CDR2 is SVGAGI. This CDR3 is CASSFIAGLREAFF. The CDR3 DNA reads as TGTGCCAGCAGTTTCATCGCAGGGTTACGTGAAGCTTTCTTT.

This chain connects TRBV30 to TRBJ2-5, with D tentatively TRBD1 (7 bases). Germline V gene lookup returns CDR1 GTSNPN and CDR2 SVGIG (reference sequence). Trimming pared 4 bases from V and 1 base from J, leaving 16 bases between. The CDR3 consists of 15 residues. DNA for the CDR3: TGTGCCTGGACGGATAACAGGGGACTCCAAGAGACCCAGTACTTC. Translation gives CAWTDNRGLQETQYF.

The V gene is TRBV7-9, the J gene TRBJ1-1; possible D gene TRBD1, 6 bases. V was shortened by 6 bases and J by 1 base, with 15 bases between the two germline ends. The germline V gene encodes CDR1 SEHNR and CDR2 FQNEAQ (reference sequence). The CDR3 extends over 15 amino acids. The CDR3 nucleotides read TGTGCCAGCAGTCCGGTGACAGGCGCGAACACTGAAGCTTTCTTT. This gives the protein CASSPVTGANTEAFF.

This chain uses TRBV27 with TRBJ2-7; D is perhaps TRBD1 (5 bases). V lost 2 bases and J 5 bases, leaving 13 bases between the germline ends. Germline CDR1 MNHEY, CDR2 SMNVEV (reference sequence). The CDR3 is 14 residues long. The CDR3 reads CASSLMAGLHEQYF. The CDR3 DNA reads as TGTGCCAGCAGTTTAATGGCAGGGCTCCACGAGCAGTACTTC.